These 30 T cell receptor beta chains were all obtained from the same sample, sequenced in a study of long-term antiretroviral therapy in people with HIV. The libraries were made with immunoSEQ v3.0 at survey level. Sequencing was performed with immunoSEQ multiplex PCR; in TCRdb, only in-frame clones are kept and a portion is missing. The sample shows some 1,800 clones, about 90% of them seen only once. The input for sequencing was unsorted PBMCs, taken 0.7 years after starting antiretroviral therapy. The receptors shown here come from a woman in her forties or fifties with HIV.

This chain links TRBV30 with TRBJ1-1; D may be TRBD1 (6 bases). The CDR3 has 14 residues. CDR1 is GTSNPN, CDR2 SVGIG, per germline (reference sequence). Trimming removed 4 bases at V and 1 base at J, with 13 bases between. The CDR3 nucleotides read TGTGCCTGGAAGCGTCAAGGGGGGAACACTGAAGCTTTCTTT. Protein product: CAWKRQGGNTEAFF.

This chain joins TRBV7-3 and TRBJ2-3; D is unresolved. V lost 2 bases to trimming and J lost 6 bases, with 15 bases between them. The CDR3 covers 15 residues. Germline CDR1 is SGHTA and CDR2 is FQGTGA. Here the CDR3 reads CASSLGSLAYDTQYF. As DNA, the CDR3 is TGTGCCAGCAGCTTAGGTTCCCTCGCTTACGATACGCAGTATTTT.

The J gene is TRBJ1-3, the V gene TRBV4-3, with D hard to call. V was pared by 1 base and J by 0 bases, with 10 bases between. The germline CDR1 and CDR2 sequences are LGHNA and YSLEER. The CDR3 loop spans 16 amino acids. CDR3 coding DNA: TGCGCCAGCAGCCAAGCTTACACGAGCTCTGGAAACACCATATATTTT. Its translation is CASSQAYTSSGNTIYF.

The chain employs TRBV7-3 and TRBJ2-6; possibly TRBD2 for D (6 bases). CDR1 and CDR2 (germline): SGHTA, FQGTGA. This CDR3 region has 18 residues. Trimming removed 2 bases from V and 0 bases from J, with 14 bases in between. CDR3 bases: TGTGCCAGCAGCTTATTGGGACTCCAAAGCTCTGGGGCCAACGTCCTGACTTTC. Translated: CASSLLGLQSSGANVLTF.

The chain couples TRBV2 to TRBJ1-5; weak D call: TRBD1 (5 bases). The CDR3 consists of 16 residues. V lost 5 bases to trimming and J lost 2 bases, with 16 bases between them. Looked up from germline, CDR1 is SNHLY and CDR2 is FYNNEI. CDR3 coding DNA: TGTGCCAGCAGTCCCCGATCAGTGGGGGGCAATCAGCCCCAGCATTTT. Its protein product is CASSPRSVGGNQPQHF.

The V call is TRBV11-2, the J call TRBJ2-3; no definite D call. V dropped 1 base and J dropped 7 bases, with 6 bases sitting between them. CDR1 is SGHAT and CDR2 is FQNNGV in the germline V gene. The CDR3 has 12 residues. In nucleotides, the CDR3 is TGTGCCAGCAGCTTAGTTTTCCATACGCAGTATTTT. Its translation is CASSLVFHTQYF.

Here the CDR3 DNA reads TGTGCCAGCAGCCAAGATCGGCAGGGCCGGAGTGAAGCTTTCTTT. This codes for CASSQDRQGRSEAFF. This chain joins TRBV4-2 and TRBJ1-1; a weak D match, TRBD1 (5 bases). V dropped 0 bases and J dropped 7 bases, with 15 bases sitting between them. The CDR3 extends over 15 amino acids. Per the germline V gene, CDR1 is LGHNA and CDR2 is YNFKEQ.

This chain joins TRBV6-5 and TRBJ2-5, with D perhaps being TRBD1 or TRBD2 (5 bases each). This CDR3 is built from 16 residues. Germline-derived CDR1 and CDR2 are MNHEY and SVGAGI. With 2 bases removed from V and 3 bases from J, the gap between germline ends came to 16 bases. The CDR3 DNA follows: TGTGCCAGCAGTTACCCCCAATCAGGGAGCGAAGAGACCCAGTACTTC. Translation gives CASSYPQSGSEETQYF.

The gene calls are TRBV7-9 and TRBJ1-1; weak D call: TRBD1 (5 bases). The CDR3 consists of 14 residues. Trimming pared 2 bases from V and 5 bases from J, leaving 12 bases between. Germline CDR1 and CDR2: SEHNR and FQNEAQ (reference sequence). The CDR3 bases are TGTGCCAGCAGCTTACAGGGCAGGGAAACTGAAGCTTTCTTT. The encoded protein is CASSLQGRETEAFF.

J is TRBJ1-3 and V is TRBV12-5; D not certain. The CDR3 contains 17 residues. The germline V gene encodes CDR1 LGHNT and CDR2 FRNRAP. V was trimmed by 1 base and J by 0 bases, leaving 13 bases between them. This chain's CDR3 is CASGLDSRHFSGNTIYF. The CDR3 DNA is TGTGCTAGTGGTTTGGACTCCAGACATTTCTCTGGAAACACCATATATTTT.

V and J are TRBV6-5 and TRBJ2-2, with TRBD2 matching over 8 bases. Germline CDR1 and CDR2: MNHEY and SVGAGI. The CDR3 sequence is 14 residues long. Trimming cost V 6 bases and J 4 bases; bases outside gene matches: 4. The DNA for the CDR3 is TGTGCCAGCAGGAGACTAGCGTCCACCGGGGAGCTGTTTTTT. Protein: CASRRLASTGELFF.

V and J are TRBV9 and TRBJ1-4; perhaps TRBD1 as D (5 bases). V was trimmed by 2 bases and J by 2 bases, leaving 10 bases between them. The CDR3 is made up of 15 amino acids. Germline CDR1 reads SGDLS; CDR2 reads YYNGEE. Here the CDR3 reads CASSVREGTNEKLFF. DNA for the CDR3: TGTGCCAGCAGCGTGAGGGAGGGGACTAATGAAAAACTGTTTTTT.

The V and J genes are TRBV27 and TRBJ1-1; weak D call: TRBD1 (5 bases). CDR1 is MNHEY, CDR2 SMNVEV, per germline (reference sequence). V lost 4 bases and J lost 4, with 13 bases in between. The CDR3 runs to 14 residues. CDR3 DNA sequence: TGTGCCAGCAGTTCCCTAAGGGGTGGCACTGAAGCTTTCTTT. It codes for CASSSLRGGTEAFF.

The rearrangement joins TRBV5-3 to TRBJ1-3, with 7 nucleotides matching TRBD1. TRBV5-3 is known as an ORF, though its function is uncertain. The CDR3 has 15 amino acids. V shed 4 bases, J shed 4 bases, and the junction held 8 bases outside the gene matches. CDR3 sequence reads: CARSLGQDRGNTIYF. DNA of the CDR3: TGTGCCAGAAGCCTCGGACAGGACCGAGGAAACACCATATATTTT.

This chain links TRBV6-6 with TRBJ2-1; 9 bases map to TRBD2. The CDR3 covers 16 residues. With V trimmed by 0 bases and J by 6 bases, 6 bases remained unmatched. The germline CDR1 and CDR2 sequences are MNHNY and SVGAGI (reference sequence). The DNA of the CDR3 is TGTGCCAGCAGTTACTCCCAGCGGGGGGCATCCAATGAGCAGTTCTTC. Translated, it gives CASSYSQRGASNEQFF.

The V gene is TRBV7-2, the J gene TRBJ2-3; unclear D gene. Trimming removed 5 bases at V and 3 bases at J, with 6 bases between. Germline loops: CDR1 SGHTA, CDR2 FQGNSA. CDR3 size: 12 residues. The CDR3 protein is CASSLKTDTQYF. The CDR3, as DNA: TGTGCCAGCAGCCTAAAGACAGATACGCAGTATTTT.

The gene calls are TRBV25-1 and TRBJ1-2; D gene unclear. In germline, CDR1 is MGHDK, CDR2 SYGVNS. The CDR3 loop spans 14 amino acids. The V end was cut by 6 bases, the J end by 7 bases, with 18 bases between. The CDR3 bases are TGTGCCAGCAGCCTCGCGGGCGCTCGGGGTGGCTACACCTTC. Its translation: CASSLAGARGGYTF.

The CDR3 nucleotides are TGTGCCAGCAGATTTAGCGGGGAAGAGACCCAGTACTTC. Translated: CASRFSGEETQYF. V is TRBV7-2 and J is TRBJ2-5; the match to TRBD2 covers 8 bases. The CDR3 spans 13 residues. The junction had 3 bases not matched to a gene; V was cut back by 6 bases and J by 3 bases. Germline lookup yields CDR1 SGHTA and CDR2 FQGNSA.

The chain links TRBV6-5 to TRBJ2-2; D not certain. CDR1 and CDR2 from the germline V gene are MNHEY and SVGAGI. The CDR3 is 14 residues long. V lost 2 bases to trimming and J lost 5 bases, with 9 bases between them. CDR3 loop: CASSYLRPTGELFF. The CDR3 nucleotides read TGTGCCAGCAGTTACCTGAGACCAACCGGGGAGCTGTTTTTT.

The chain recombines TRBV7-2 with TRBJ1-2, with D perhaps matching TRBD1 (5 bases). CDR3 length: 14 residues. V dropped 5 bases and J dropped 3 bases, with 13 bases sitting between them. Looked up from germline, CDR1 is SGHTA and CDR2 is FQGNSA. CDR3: CASSPPTEYYGYTF. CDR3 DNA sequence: TGTGCCAGCAGCCCCCCGACAGAATACTATGGCTACACCTTC.

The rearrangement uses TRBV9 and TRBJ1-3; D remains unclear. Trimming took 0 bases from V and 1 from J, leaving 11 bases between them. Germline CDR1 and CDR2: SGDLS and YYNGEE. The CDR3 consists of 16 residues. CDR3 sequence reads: CASSVVASTSGNTIYF. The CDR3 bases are TGTGCCAGCAGCGTAGTGGCGTCCACATCTGGAAACACCATATATTTT.

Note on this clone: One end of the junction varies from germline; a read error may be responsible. The DNA for the CDR3 is TGCGCCAGCAGCCAGGCAGGGGAAAATCGGCCCCAGCATTTT. Translated: CASSQAGENRPQHF. The chain carries TRBV4-1 and TRBJ1-5; tentative D call: TRBD1 (6 bases). Germline CDR1 reads MGHRA; CDR2 reads YSYEKL. The CDR3 loop spans 14 amino acids.

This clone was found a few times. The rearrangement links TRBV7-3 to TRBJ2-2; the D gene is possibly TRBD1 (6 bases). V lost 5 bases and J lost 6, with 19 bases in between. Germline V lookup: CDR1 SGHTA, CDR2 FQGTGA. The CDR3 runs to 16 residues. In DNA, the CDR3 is TGTGCCAGCAGCCGATTATCCAGGGACACCGCCGGGGAGCTGTTTTTT. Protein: CASSRLSRDTAGELFF.

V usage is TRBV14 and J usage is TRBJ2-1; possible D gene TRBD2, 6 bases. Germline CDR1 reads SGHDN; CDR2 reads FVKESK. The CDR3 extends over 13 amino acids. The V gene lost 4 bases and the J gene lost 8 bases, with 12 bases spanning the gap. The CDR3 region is CASSLVWGDEQFF. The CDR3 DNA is TGTGCCAGCAGCCTCGTGTGGGGGGATGAGCAGTTCTTC.

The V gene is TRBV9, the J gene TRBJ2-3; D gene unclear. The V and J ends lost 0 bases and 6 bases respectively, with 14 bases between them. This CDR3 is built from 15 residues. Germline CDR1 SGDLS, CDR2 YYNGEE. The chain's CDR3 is CASSVDAAPWDTQYF. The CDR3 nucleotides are TGTGCCAGCAGCGTAGACGCGGCCCCATGGGATACGCAGTATTTT.

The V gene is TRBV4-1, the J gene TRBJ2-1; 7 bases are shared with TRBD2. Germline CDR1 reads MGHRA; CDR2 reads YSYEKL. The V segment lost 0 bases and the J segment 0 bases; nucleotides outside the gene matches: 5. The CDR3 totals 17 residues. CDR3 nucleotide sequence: TGCGCCAGCAGCCAAGAGCAAGGCGGGAGCTCCTACAATGAGCAGTTCTTC. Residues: CASSQEQGGSSYNEQFF.

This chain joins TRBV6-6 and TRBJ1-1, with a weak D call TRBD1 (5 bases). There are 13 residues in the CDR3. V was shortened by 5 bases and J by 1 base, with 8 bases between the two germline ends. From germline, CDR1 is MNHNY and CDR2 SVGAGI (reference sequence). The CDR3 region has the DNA TGTGCCAGCAGTGACAGCCCGAACACTGAAGCTTTCTTT. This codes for CASSDSPNTEAFF.

CDR3 protein: CASSLERLNTEAFF. The CDR3, as DNA: TGTGCCAGCAGCTTAGAACGGTTGAACACTGAAGCTTTCTTT. V and J are TRBV7-9 and TRBJ1-1; D uncertain. Germline V gene sequence: CDR1 SEHNR, CDR2 FQNEAQ (reference sequence). The CDR3 covers 14 residues. V lost 1 base and J lost 0, with 6 bases in between.

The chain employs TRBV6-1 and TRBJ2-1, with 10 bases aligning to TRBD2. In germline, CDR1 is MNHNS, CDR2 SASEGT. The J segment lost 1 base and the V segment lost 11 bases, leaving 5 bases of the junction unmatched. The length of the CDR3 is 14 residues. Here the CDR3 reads CAEASGGSYNEQFF. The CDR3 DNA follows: TGTGCCGAGGCTAGCGGGGGTTCCTACAATGAGCAGTTCTTC.

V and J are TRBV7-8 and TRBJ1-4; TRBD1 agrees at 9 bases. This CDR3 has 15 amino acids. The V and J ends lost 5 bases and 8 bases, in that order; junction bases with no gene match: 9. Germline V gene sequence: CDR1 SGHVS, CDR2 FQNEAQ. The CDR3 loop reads CASSPTGTGREKLFF. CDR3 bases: TGTGCCAGCAGCCCGACCGGGACAGGGCGCGAAAAACTGTTTTTT.